Listed below are T cell receptor beta chains from one sample, sequenced in a study of T cell repertoires in cytomegalovirus infection. From the reads, TCRdb called clonotypes with MiXCR, one entry per CDR3 protein. The data contain roughly 150,000 distinct CDR3 sequences, more than 30% of them seen just once; the ten biggest clones take up about 50%. Their recognized antigens are unknown. Source: CD8+ T cells from cultured PBMCs, taken from culture after CMV antigen stimulation. These receptors all come from a human donor in good health (CMV status not recorded). Some clones in this sample may be carry-over from other donors' samples. Each CDR3 is given with its conserved first and last residue. The D gene is left open where the match is weak. Size is omitted from some rows. Given values are once, few, many or a class for expanded clones.

v_call	d_call	clone_size	j_call	cdr3_nt	cdr3_aa
TRBV7-9	TRBD2	few	TRBJ2-7	TGTGCCAGCAGCCCTAGCGGGGGTGAGAACGAGCAGTACTTC	CASSPSGGENEQYF
TRBV11-2	.	many	TRBJ2-5	TGTGCCAGCAGCCTGACCGGAGGTTTGGAGACCCAGTACTTC	CASSLTGGLETQYF
TRBV13	TRBD1	few	TRBJ2-1	TGTGCCAGCAGCATGGGACAGGGGTCATTCAATGAGCAGTTCTTC	CASSMGQGSFNEQFF
TRBV3-1	.	many	TRBJ2-1	TGTGCCAGCAGCCAAGATCCGGGGGACTCCCCACATGAGCAGTTCTTC	CASSQDPGDSPHEQFF
TRBV27	.	.	TRBJ2-1	TGTGCCAGCAGTCCGACCGGGGGCACCGATCCGAATCAATTTGGGAATGAGCAGTTCTTC	CASSPTGGTDPNQFGNEQFF
TRBV19	.	many	TRBJ1-1	TGTGCCAGTAGGGCCAGAGGGGACACTGAAGCTTTCTTT	CASRARGDTEAFF
TRBV6-5	.	few	TRBJ1-2	TGTGCCAGCACCCCCCGGGACAACAGTGTCTATGGCTACACCTTC	CASTPRDNSVYGYTF
TRBV2	.	many	TRBJ2-7	TGTGCCAGCAGTGTTAGCTCCTACGAGCAGTACTTC	CASSVSSYEQYF
TRBV6-6	TRBD1	few	TRBJ1-5	TGTGCCAGCAGTTCCCTTATAGACAGGGTTGGGAATCTCCAGCCCCAGCATTTT	CASSSLIDRVGNLQPQHF
TRBV27	TRBD1	.	TRBJ1-5	TGTGCCAGCAGGACAGGGGTGTCTCAGCCCCAGCATTTT	CASRTGVSQPQHF
TRBV12-3/TRBV12-4	TRBD2	.	TRBJ2-1	TGTGCCAGCAGTTTGGGACTAGCGGCCTCCTACAATGAGCAGTTCTTC	CASSLGLAASYNEQFF
TRBV25-1	TRBD1	.	TRBJ1-5	TGTGCCAGCAGTGGCATGACAGGGGGAAATCAGCCCCAGCATTTT	CASSGMTGGNQPQHF
TRBV12-3/TRBV12-4	TRBD1	few	TRBJ1-2	TGTGCCAGCAGTTTTGTACAGGGGGCGGGCGGCTACACCTTC	CASSFVQGAGGYTF
TRBV11-2	.	.	TRBJ2-1	TGTGCCAGCAGCTTTTCCGGGACCCCCTACAATGAGCAGTTCTTC	CASSFSGTPYNEQFF
TRBV20-1	.	few	TRBJ2-7	TGCAGTGCTAGAGAACCTGGCTCCTACGAGCAGTACTTC	CSAREPGSYEQYF
TRBV20-1	.	.	TRBJ2-1	TGCAGTGCGAGGGACATTGGTTTAAATGAGCAGTTCTTC	CSARDIGLNEQFF
TRBV6-2/TRBV6-3	.	.	TRBJ2-1	TGTGCCAGCAGTTACTCGATCGGGAGTGAGCAGTTCTTC	CASSYSIGSEQFF
TRBV3-1	TRBD1	.	TRBJ2-7	TGTGCCAGCAGCCATTCCCCCGGGACAGGGACCACCTACGAGCAGTACTTC	CASSHSPGTGTTYEQYF
TRBV15	.	.	TRBJ1-6	TGTGCCACCAGCAGCAATCCCGGGACGGAGAATTCACCCCTCCACTTT	CATSSNPGTENSPLHF
TRBV2	.	.	TRBJ2-7	TGTGCCAGCAGTGAAGCCTCCAGGGGAGTTCACGAGCAGTACTTC	CASSEASRGVHEQYF
TRBV7-9	.	many	TRBJ2-5	TGTGCCAGCAGCTTAATAACCGGGGAGACCCAGTACTTC	CASSLITGETQYF
TRBV28	.	.	TRBJ2-7	TGTGCCAGCAGTTCGAGGTGGACAGATACAACCCCCTACGAGCAGTACTTC	CASSSRWTDTTPYEQYF
TRBV5-4	TRBD1	few	TRBJ2-1	TGTGCCAGCAGCCCCGGACAGGGGCGCTACAATGAGCAGTTCTTC	CASSPGQGRYNEQFF
TRBV19	.	many	TRBJ1-1	TGTGCCAGTAGTATCGGGGCGAACACTGAAGCTTTCTTT	CASSIGANTEAFF
TRBV7-2	.	.	TRBJ2-7	TGTGCCAGCAGCTCAGGGACGGAGCGGTGGAACTTC	CASSSGTERWNF
TRBV4-1	.	few	TRBJ2-1	TGCGCCAGCAGCCAAGTTATAACCGGCTCCTACAATGAGCAGTTCTTC	CASSQVITGSYNEQFF
TRBV6-1	.	few	TRBJ2-7	TGTGCCAGCGGTCTCGCCTACGAGCAGTACTTC	CASGLAYEQYF
TRBV7-9	.	few	TRBJ1-2	TGTGCCAGCAGCTTAGGAACCCTCTATGGCTACACCTTC	CASSLGTLYGYTF
TRBV7-9	.	many	TRBJ2-1	TGTGCCAGCAGCTTACCGGGCCAGGGCCGCAATGAGCAGTTCTTC	CASSLPGQGRNEQFF
TRBV19	.	.	TRBJ2-7	TGTGCCAGCGCTGGAACCTACGAGCAGTACTTC	CASAGTYEQYF
TRBV10-3	TRBD2	few	TRBJ2-1	TGTGCCATCAGTGACGTAGCGGGGATCTACAATGAGCAGTTCTTC	CAISDVAGIYNEQFF
TRBV7-9	TRBD2	few	TRBJ2-1	TGTGCCAGCAGCTCACAACGAGCGGGGGGTTACAATGAGCAGTTCTTC	CASSSQRAGGYNEQFF
TRBV7-6	.	many	TRBJ2-7	TGTGCCAGCAGCTTAGCGGCGGGGAACTCACCCTACGAGCAGTACTTC	CASSLAAGNSPYEQYF
TRBV10-3	.	.	TRBJ1-5	TGTGCCATCAGTGAGTCGACCATTAAAAATCAGCCCCAGCATTTT	CAISESTIKNQPQHF
TRBV4-1	.	.	TRBJ1-6	TGCGCCAGCAGCCAAGATGGGTCCTCACCCCTCCACTTT	CASSQDGSSPLHF
TRBV5-1	.	.	TRBJ1-1	TGCGCCAGCAGCTTGAGCGGGGAGGGGACTGAAGCTTTCTTT	CASSLSGEGTEAFF
TRBV12-3/TRBV12-4	TRBD1	many	TRBJ1-1	TGTGCCAGCAGTATTACAGGGGCGAACACTGAAGCTTTCTTT	CASSITGANTEAFF
TRBV11-2	.	many	TRBJ1-1	TGTGCCAGCAGCTTTGGGAGTACTGGGAACACTGAAGCTTTCTTT	CASSFGSTGNTEAFF
TRBV7-8	TRBD1	.	TRBJ2-7	TGTGCCAGCAGCTTACTACAGGGGGACGAGCAGTACTTC	CASSLLQGDEQYF
TRBV28	TRBD1	.	TRBJ2-7	TGTGCCAGCAGCCCCCTAGAGGGGGCTGGGGACGAGCAGTACTTC	CASSPLEGAGDEQYF
TRBV7-2	.	few	TRBJ1-6	TGTGCCAGCAGCTTAGAGACCCCTTTGAGCTCCTATAATTCACCCCTCCACTTT	CASSLETPLSSYNSPLHF
TRBV7-2	TRBD1	once	TRBJ1-3	TGTGCCAGCGGACAAACAGGGGTCTCTGGAAACACCATATATTTT	CASGQTGVSGNTIYF
TRBV5-5	TRBD1	.	TRBJ1-4	TGTGCCAGCAGCTTGGGGACAGGGCCTGAAAAACTGTTTTTT	CASSLGTGPEKLFF
TRBV9	TRBD2	.	TRBJ2-7	TGTGCCAGCAGCGGAACTAGCGGCGAGCAGTACTTC	CASSGTSGEQYF
TRBV27	.	few	TRBJ1-1	TGTGCCAGCAGTCCCCGAGGGGGGACGAACACTGAAGCTTTCTTT	CASSPRGGTNTEAFF
TRBV28	.	.	TRBJ2-7	TGTGCCAGCAGTTTGGGGCGAAACGAGCAGTACTTC	CASSLGRNEQYF
TRBV10-3	.	.	TRBJ2-2	TGTGCCATCAGATCAGATCAATTCCCGAACACCGGGGAGCTGTTTTTT	CAIRSDQFPNTGELFF
TRBV5-4	.	once	TRBJ2-5	TGTGCCAGCAGCTTGGCGGAGGGGCTCCTACAAGAGACCCAGTACTTC	CASSLAEGLLQETQYF
TRBV12-5	.	.	TRBJ2-1	TGTGCTAGTGGTTTGCCCCCCGGGCAGGGTACCTACAATGAGCAGTTCTTC	CASGLPPGQGTYNEQFF
TRBV4-1	.	few	TRBJ1-1	TGCGCCAGCAGCCTGGGTCTGTGGACTGAAGCTTTCTTT	CASSLGLWTEAFF